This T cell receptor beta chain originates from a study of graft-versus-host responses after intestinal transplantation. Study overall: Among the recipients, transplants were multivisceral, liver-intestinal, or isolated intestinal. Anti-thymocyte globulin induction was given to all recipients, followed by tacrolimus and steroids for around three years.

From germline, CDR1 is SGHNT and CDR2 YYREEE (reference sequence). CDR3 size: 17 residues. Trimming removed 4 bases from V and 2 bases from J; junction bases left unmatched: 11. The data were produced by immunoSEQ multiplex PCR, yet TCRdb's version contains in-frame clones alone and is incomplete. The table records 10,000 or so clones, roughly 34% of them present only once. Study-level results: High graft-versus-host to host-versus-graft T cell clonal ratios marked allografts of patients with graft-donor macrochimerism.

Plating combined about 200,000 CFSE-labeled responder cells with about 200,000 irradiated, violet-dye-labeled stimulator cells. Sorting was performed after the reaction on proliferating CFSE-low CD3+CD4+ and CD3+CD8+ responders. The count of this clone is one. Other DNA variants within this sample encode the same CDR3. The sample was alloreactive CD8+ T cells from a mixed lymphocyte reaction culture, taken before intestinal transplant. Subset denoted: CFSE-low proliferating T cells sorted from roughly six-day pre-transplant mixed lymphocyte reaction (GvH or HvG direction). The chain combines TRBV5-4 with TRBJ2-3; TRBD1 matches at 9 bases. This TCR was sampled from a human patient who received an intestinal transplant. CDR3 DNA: TGTGCCAGCAGCCCCGGATCGGGGACAGGGACCACAGATACGCAGTATTTT. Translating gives CASSPGSGTGTTDTQYF.